A selection of T cell receptor beta chains follows, all from one sample in a study of cytomegalovirus exposure and HLA in healthy donors. Repertoires were generated with immunoSEQ multiplex PCR, while TCRdb's copy carries only in-frame clones and drops some. The table has approximately 160,000 clones, almost 80% seen once. What was sequenced was PBMCs. All receptors come from a man aged 18 to 29 in good health and CMV-seropositive. Each CDR3 is given with its conserved first and last residue. The D gene is left open where the match is weak. The size of a clone is reported for some rows only, either as once, few or many, or as a class for expanded clones.

V gene: TRBV9
D gene: TRBD2
J gene: TRBJ2-1
clone size: NA
CDR3 DNA: TGTGCCAGTTCCCGACGGGGGGGGTCCTACAATGAGCAGTTCTTC
CDR3 protein: CASSRRGGSYNEQFF

V gene: TRBV4-2
D gene: NA
J gene: TRBJ2-1
clone size: NA
CDR3 DNA: TGTGCCTCTAGGGGGGGTGCGAACAATGAGCAGTTCTTC
CDR3 protein: CASRGGANNEQFF

V gene: TRBV19
D gene: NA
J gene: TRBJ1-5
clone size: NA
CDR3 DNA: TGTGCCAGTAGTATTTCTTGGCAGGTTAGCAATCAGCCCCAGCATTTT
CDR3 protein: CASSISWQVSNQPQHF

V gene: TRBV7-2
D gene: NA
J gene: TRBJ1-1
clone size: NA
CDR3 DNA: TGTGCCAGCAGCTTAATCCGCACTGAAGCTTTCTTT
CDR3 protein: CASSLIRTEAFF

V gene: TRBV5-1
D gene: NA
J gene: TRBJ2-5
clone size: NA
CDR3 DNA: TGCGCCAGCAGCTTCCTGCTCGGGGAGACCCAGTACTTC
CDR3 protein: CASSFLLGETQYF

V gene: TRBV7-2
D gene: NA
J gene: TRBJ1-2
clone size: few
CDR3 DNA: TGTGCCAGCAGCTTAGTCGGGGGCGGGGGAGCTAACTATGGCTACACCTTC
CDR3 protein: CASSLVGGGGANYGYTF

V gene: TRBV7-3
D gene: TRBD1
J gene: TRBJ2-1
clone size: few
CDR3 DNA: TGTGCCAGCAGCTCGCAGGGGGCCCCGTACAATGAGCAGTTCTTC
CDR3 protein: CASSSQGAPYNEQFF

V gene: TRBV7-9
D gene: TRBD2
J gene: TRBJ2-1
clone size: NA
CDR3 DNA: TGTGCCAGCAGCTACACCCGGACTAGCGGGGGGTACAATGAGCAGTTCTTC
CDR3 protein: CASSYTRTSGGYNEQFF

V gene: TRBV18
D gene: TRBD2
J gene: TRBJ2-7
clone size: NA
CDR3 DNA: TGTGCCAGCTCACAGGGGACTAGCGGCTACGAGCAGTACTTC
CDR3 protein: CASSQGTSGYEQYF

V gene: TRBV19
D gene: TRBD1
J gene: TRBJ2-3
clone size: NA
CDR3 DNA: TGTGCCAGTAGTATTACAGGGGGCACAGATACGCAGTATTTT
CDR3 protein: CASSITGGTDTQYF

V gene: TRBV10-3
D gene: TRBD1
J gene: TRBJ2-3
clone size: NA
CDR3 DNA: TGTGCCATCAGTGAGGGACAGGGGGCATTCACAGATACGCAGTATTTT
CDR3 protein: CAISEGQGAFTDTQYF

V gene: TRBV27
D gene: TRBD2
J gene: TRBJ2-3
clone size: once
CDR3 DNA: TGTGCCAGCAGTAACCGGATCACTAGCGAGTACACAGATACGCAGTATTTT
CDR3 protein: CASSNRITSEYTDTQYF

V gene: TRBV10-3
D gene: NA
J gene: TRBJ2-1
clone size: NA
CDR3 DNA: TGTGCCATCAGTGGGTTCGGGGGGGACAGGGTTTACAATGAGCAGTTCTTC
CDR3 protein: CAISGFGGDRVYNEQFF

V gene: TRBV4-2
D gene: NA
J gene: TRBJ2-1
clone size: NA
CDR3 DNA: TGTGCCAGCAGCCAAGAGTCCCCACTCAGGGGTGAGCAGTTCTTC
CDR3 protein: CASSQESPLRGEQFF

V gene: TRBV6-5
D gene: TRBD2
J gene: TRBJ2-1
clone size: NA
CDR3 DNA: TGTGCCAGCAGTTACTGGGGGGGCTCCTACAATGAGCAGTTCTTC
CDR3 protein: CASSYWGGSYNEQFF

V gene: TRBV15
D gene: TRBD2
J gene: TRBJ2-3
clone size: NA
CDR3 DNA: TGTGCCACCAGCAGGGGGGGGATTAGTAGGTCAGATACGCAGTATTTT
CDR3 protein: CATSRGGISRSDTQYF

V gene: TRBV9
D gene: TRBD1
J gene: TRBJ2-7
clone size: NA
CDR3 DNA: TGTGCCAGCAGCGTAGCACCCGGGACAGATACCTACGAGCAGTACTTC
CDR3 protein: CASSVAPGTDTYEQYF

V gene: TRBV7-9
D gene: NA
J gene: TRBJ2-2
clone size: NA
CDR3 DNA: TGTGCCAGCAGCTTTGGTCCCAGGTCGAACACCGGGGAGCTGTTTTTT
CDR3 protein: CASSFGPRSNTGELFF

V gene: TRBV5-6
D gene: NA
J gene: TRBJ1-1
clone size: NA
CDR3 DNA: TGTGCCAGCAGCTTGTTGTCGGGATCGGCTTTCTTT
CDR3 protein: CASSLLSGSAFF

V gene: TRBV6-1
D gene: NA
J gene: TRBJ1-2
clone size: NA
CDR3 DNA: TGTGCCAGCGGGGCAGGGGCGAGCTATGGCTACACCTTC
CDR3 protein: CASGAGASYGYTF

V gene: TRBV11-2
D gene: NA
J gene: TRBJ2-2
clone size: few
CDR3 DNA: TGTGCCAGCAGCTCCCACCCCCGGACAATCTACACCGGGGAGCTGTTTTTT
CDR3 protein: CASSSHPRTIYTGELFF

V gene: TRBV19
D gene: TRBD1
J gene: TRBJ1-5
clone size: many
CDR3 DNA: TGTGCCAGTAGCGGACAGGCTGGGGGAATCAATCAGCCCCAGCATTTT
CDR3 protein: CASSGQAGGINQPQHF

V gene: TRBV27
D gene: TRBD2
J gene: TRBJ2-1
clone size: NA
CDR3 DNA: TGTGCCAGCAGTTTATCAGCGGGAGCTTACAATGAGCAGTTCTTC
CDR3 protein: CASSLSAGAYNEQFF

V gene: TRBV5-1
D gene: TRBD2
J gene: TRBJ2-1
clone size: NA
CDR3 DNA: TGCGCCAGCAGCTTGGTAGGGCTAGTGGGGGGGAATGAGCAGTTCTTC
CDR3 protein: CASSLVGLVGGNEQFF

V gene: TRBV10-3
D gene: TRBD2
J gene: TRBJ2-1
clone size: NA
CDR3 DNA: TGTGCCAGCACCCGGGAGGTGAGCAATGAGCAGTTCTTC
CDR3 protein: CASTREVSNEQFF

V gene: TRBV6-5
D gene: NA
J gene: TRBJ1-2
clone size: NA
CDR3 DNA: TGTGCCAGCAGTTACTCGAGGTTTTCGGGGGTGGGCTACACCTTC
CDR3 protein: CASSYSRFSGVGYTF

V gene: TRBV19
D gene: NA
J gene: TRBJ1-1
clone size: NA
CDR3 DNA: TGTGCCAGTAGTCCGACGTACGTAAGGGGCAGTGGGGCTGAAGCTTTCTTT
CDR3 protein: CASSPTYVRGSGAEAFF

V gene: TRBV20-1
D gene: NA
J gene: TRBJ2-5
clone size: NA
CDR3 DNA: TGCAGTGCCAGGCAAGAGACCCAGTACTTC
CDR3 protein: CSARQETQYF

V gene: TRBV30
D gene: TRBD1
J gene: TRBJ1-1
clone size: NA
CDR3 DNA: TGTGCCTGGACGCGACAGGGAAGGACTGAAGCTTTCTTT
CDR3 protein: CAWTRQGRTEAFF

V gene: TRBV5-6
D gene: TRBD1
J gene: TRBJ1-2
clone size: NA
CDR3 DNA: TGTGCCAGCAGCTTCTTTGGGACAGGGATCGGCTATGGCTACACCTTC
CDR3 protein: CASSFFGTGIGYGYTF

V gene: TRBV4-1
D gene: TRBD1
J gene: TRBJ1-5
clone size: NA
CDR3 DNA: TGCGCCAGCAGCCAAGGCCCTCTCGCGCCGGGACAGGGACTGAATCAGCCCCAGCATTTT
CDR3 protein: CASSQGPLAPGQGLNQPQHF

V gene: TRBV6-6
D gene: TRBD2
J gene: TRBJ2-7
clone size: NA
CDR3 DNA: TGTGCCAGCAGACCCTCTAGCGGGAGGTCCTACGAGCAGTACTTC
CDR3 protein: CASRPSSGRSYEQYF

V gene: TRBV28
D gene: TRBD2
J gene: TRBJ2-2
clone size: NA
CDR3 DNA: TGTGCCAGCAGTTCTAGCGGGGGGAACACCGGGGAGCTGTTTTTT
CDR3 protein: CASSSSGGNTGELFF

V gene: TRBV11-1
D gene: TRBD2
J gene: TRBJ2-3
clone size: NA
CDR3 DNA: TGTGCCAGCAGCTGGCGGGGGATTAGGTCGGATACGCAGTATTTT
CDR3 protein: CASSWRGIRSDTQYF

V gene: TRBV19
D gene: NA
J gene: TRBJ1-1
clone size: few
CDR3 DNA: TGTGCCAGTAGCTCCCGAAGGGGAGGGATGAACACTGAAGCTTTCTTT
CDR3 protein: CASSSRRGGMNTEAFF

V gene: TRBV5-4
D gene: TRBD1
J gene: TRBJ2-7
clone size: NA
CDR3 DNA: TGTGCCAGCAGCTTCGGGACAGGGACCTACGAGCAGTACTTC
CDR3 protein: CASSFGTGTYEQYF

V gene: TRBV13
D gene: TRBD1
J gene: TRBJ1-4
clone size: NA
CDR3 DNA: TGTGCCAGCAGCTTATTGGGACAGGGGGCCCCTACTAATGAAAAACTGTTTTTT
CDR3 protein: CASSLLGQGAPTNEKLFF

V gene: TRBV7-9
D gene: NA
J gene: TRBJ2-5
clone size: once
CDR3 DNA: TGTGCCAGCAGCCCGAACAGGGCATTGGGGCGGGAGACCCAGTACTTC
CDR3 protein: CASSPNRALGRETQYF